Here is one TCR beta chain with its context. Its cognate antigen has yet to be identified. No base quality values were provided; no much bigger clone lies one nucleotide off. The trim is 5 bases for V and 3 bases for J, with a gap of 6 bases between the germline ends. The germline V gene sets CDR1 to KGHSH and CDR2 to LQKENI. The CDR3, cysteine through phenylalanine, is 12 amino acids long. CDR3 DNA only is kept here, 36 bases in frame from base 1. Using the deep immunoSEQ assay, multiplex PCR amplified TCR CDR3 regions from genomic DNA. Extracted genomic DNA from each cell subset was distributed evenly across all wells of several immunoSEQ 96-well plates, and each plate was treated as a replicate. For sorted subsets, 150 to 250 ng genomic DNA, equal to about 30,000 T cell genomes, was loaded into each replicate PCR. The purified libraries were quantified using a Qubit 3.0 fluorometer, sized with a Bioanalyzer 2100, and then quantified again using the KAPA Library Quantification kit. Each immunoSEQ 96-well plate was sequenced on its own single-read 150-cycle Illumina NextSeq 550 flow cell. The paper's processing steps were these. Because the immunoSEQ output held only junctional sequences and lacked quality scores, the filtering could not match the filtering applied to full-length reads. To assign V/J genes and CDR3, sequences were annotated against IMGT germline references using PyIR, a Python wrapper for IgBLAST v1.9. Reads were filtered out if the reads had weak V/J assignments (E-value above 1e-6), no CDR3, stop codons, out-of-frame junctions, or ambiguous translated residues. V3J clonotypes were defined as sequences sharing the same inferred V gene, J gene, and CDR3 amino acid sequence. To compute the percentage overlap between repertoires, the number of shared unique clonotypes was divided by the size of the smaller repertoire. Richness of each repertoire was evaluated using RTK rarefaction, the Chao1 estimator, and Recon v2.1 estimates of unobserved clonotypes. Generation probabilities were computed with OLGA for all TCRbeta clonotypes obtained by the gDNA method from a few donors. Imported from immuneACCESS, the table was reduced by TCRdb to in-frame sequences with V and J called. These copies leave out some clones; in studies compared against another copy, an unresolved V gene accounts for under half, and the cause of the remainder is not known. That table is the source of V, J and clone size, and D and trimming were worked out from the DNA. Present in this sample are 2.3 million or so clones, more than 80% of which were seen just once. 0.39% of the sample is in the top ten clones.

The donors were healthy, HIV-negative adults who had no recently reported acute infections or vaccinations. Every donor was a Caucasian adult residing in Nashville, Tennessee, USA. Magnetic negative selection was used to enrich CD4+ T cells, after which naive cells were positively selected on CD45RA and the negative fraction became the memory subset. After blood collection by leukapheresis, PBMCs were isolated using Ficoll-Histopaque density gradient centrifugation and then cryopreserved in the vapor phase of liquid nitrogen. Analytical flow cytometry was used to check the purity and quantity of each magnetically sorted T cell population. From each sorted fraction, genomic DNA was isolated and quantified by UV absorbance on a Nanodrop 2000c. These data come from a study of shared clonotypes between healthy human individuals (dated by TCRdb to the early 2020s). In terms of the full investigation: The cohort included three men and two women between 18 and 49 years of age. Per donor, three plates each were used for CD4 naive and CD4 memory, two for CD8 naive, and one for CD8 memory. Blood TCR repertoires of about 5 healthy adults were deeply sequenced to estimate repertoire size and the extent of clonotype sharing between individuals. To increase sequencing depth and limit assay-specific biases, TCR repertoire library preparation and sequencing were carried out by different laboratories using diverse techniques. Each donor's leukapheresis produced roughly between about 0.8 and 8.9 billion PBMCs. Study-level results and caveats: Because the study included only a small number of donors, the genetic and exposure-history diversity represented was limited. When four donors were compared, the shared fraction of clonotypes was about 5% for naive CD4, about 4% for naive CD8, 2.3% for memory CD4, and less than 0.5% for memory CD8. Compared with non-shared clonotypes, the clonotypes found in all four sorted-subset donors had higher generation probabilities. Estimated clonotype richness was generally larger for naive than for memory subsets. Only blood was sampled, and tissue TCR repertoires likely differ from those in blood. Pairwise subsampling led to the expectation that sequencing depth would affect the degree of clonotype sharing among donors. Incomplete sequencing was indicated by rarefaction of sorted-subset datasets, despite the large sequencing depth.

The rearranged segments are TRBV18 and TRBJ2-3, with no reliable assignment of the D segment. The sequence was obtained from a man between 18 and 35 years old in good health. Some clones in this sample may be carry-over from other donors' samples. The material sequenced was naive CD4+ T cells from PBMCs. The cell subset or site label corresponds to: CD45RA+ positively selected. The DNA sequence follows: TGTGCCAGCTCAGTAAGAACAGATACGCAGTATTTT. This translates into CASSVRTDTQYF. Joined to the reference TRBV18 and TRBJ2-3 proteins, this CDR3 gives the full variable domain: NAGVMQNPRHLVRRRGQEARLRCSPMKGHSHVYWYRQLPEEGLKFMVYLQKENIIDESGMPKERFSAEFPKEGPSILRIQQVVRGDSAAYFCASSVRTDTQYFGPGTRLTVL.